The 17 T cell receptor beta chains reported below all come from one sample, sequenced in a study of T-cell reconstitution after alpha-beta-depleted transplantation in children. It was with unique molecular identifiers that the TCRbeta library was prepared. TCRdb used MiXCR to reprocess the PCR reads, holding one entry per CDR3 protein. Of roughly 350,000 distinct CDR3 sequences listed, under 20% are singletons. The material was PBMCs, mostly from graft donor cells, obtained 360 days after TCRalphabeta/CD19-depleted stem cell transplant. The origin of the receptors is a male patient aged 2 to 10 who had a stem cell transplant for acute lymphoblastic leukemia, so the T cells may come from the graft donor.

This clonotype was seen more than once but under ten times. The V call is TRBV9, the J call TRBJ2-1, with unresolved D. Trimming cost V 5 bases and J 6 bases, with 21 bases left between them. The CDR3 covers 16 residues. Germline CDR1 and CDR2: SGDLS and YYNGEE. DNA for the CDR3: TGTGCCAGCAGTGGTCTCCCGGGCCCCCGGCGCAATGAGCAGTTCTTC. This encodes CASSGLPGPRRNEQFF.

As to this clonotype: This could be a read error, since a much larger clone is one nucleotide away. The J gene is TRBJ2-5, the V gene TRBV29-1, with D possibly matching TRBD2 (6 bases). Germline V gene data show CDR1 as SQVTM and CDR2 as ANQGSEA. The CDR3 runs to 12 residues. DNA of the CDR3: TGCAGCGTTGACTGGGGGGAGGAGAGCCAGTACTTC. Amino acids: CSVDWGEESQYF. Full variable domain (missing parts from reference TRBV29-1 and TRBJ2-5): SAVISQKPSRDICQRGTSLTIQCQVDSQVTMMFWYRQQPGQSLTLIATANQGSEATYESGFVIDKFPISRPNLTFSTLTVSNMSPEDSSIYLCSVDWGEESQYFGPGTRLLVL.

This clonotype was recorded a few times. The V and J genes are TRBV5-5 and TRBJ1-1, with a tentative D call TRBD1 (6 bases). V lost 3 bases to trimming and J lost 0 bases, with 9 bases between them. CDR3 length equals 14 residues. Looked up from germline, CDR1 is SGHKS and CDR2 is YYEKEE (reference sequence). The DNA of the CDR3 is TGTGCCAGCAGCTGGACAGACATGAACACTGAAGCTTTCTTT. Amino acids: CASSWTDMNTEAFF.

This sequence joins TRBV7-2 and TRBJ2-5; D remains unclear. This CDR3 comprises 16 residues. Trimming removed 0 bases from V and 5 bases from J, with 16 bases in between. CDR1 and CDR2 from the germline V gene are SGHTA and FQGNSA. Written as DNA, the CDR3 is TGTGCCAGCAGCTTAGCACAGCCCGGTCGGATGGAGACCCAGTACTTC. As protein: CASSLAQPGRMETQYF.

V usage is TRBV10-3 and J usage is TRBJ2-7; D perhaps matches TRBD2 (5 bases). Germline V gene data show CDR1 as ENHRY and CDR2 as SYGVKD. The ends were cut back, 4 bases at V and 2 bases at J, with 12 bases in the middle. The CDR3 spans 14 residues. CDR3 sequence (DNA): TGTGCCATCAGTGCCGCGGGCCTGACCTACGAGCAGTACTTC. It translates to CAISAAGLTYEQYF.

This clonotype was detected only a few times. The chain uses TRBV5-1 and TRBJ2-1, with 12 nucleotides matching TRBD2. CDR3 length equals 15 residues. Germline V lookup: CDR1 SGHRS, CDR2 YFSETQ. After removal of 3 bases from V and 6 bases from J, the junction contained 4 bases not matched to a gene. The CDR3 region is CASSSLAGGGNEQFF. The CDR3 bases are TGCGCCAGCAGCTCCCTAGCGGGAGGGGGCAATGAGCAGTTCTTC.

This clonotype was recorded a few times. The chain recombines TRBV11-2 with TRBJ2-1; 10 positions agree with TRBD2. In germline, CDR1 is SGHAT, CDR2 FQNNGV. The length of the CDR3 is 16 residues. Losses at the gene ends were 2 bases for V and 6 bases for J; bases not matched to a gene: 7. CDR3: CASSLMLAGVLNEQFF. The CDR3 nucleotides read TGTGCCAGCAGCTTAATGCTAGCGGGAGTTCTCAATGAGCAGTTCTTC.

The genes are TRBV24-1 and TRBJ2-3, with TRBD1 matching over 7 bases. The trim removed 5 bases at V and 0 bases at J, leaving 10 bases unmatched. The length of the CDR3 is 17 residues. Germline V gene data show CDR1 as KGHDR and CDR2 as SFDVKD. The CDR3 nucleotides read TGTGCCACCAGTGGTCCGGGACAGAGTCCTAGCACAGATACGCAGTATTTT. This encodes CATSGPGQSPSTDTQYF.

This clonotype was counted at least ten times. The V call is TRBV5-1, the J call TRBJ2-6; the match to TRBD1 covers 7 bases. V lost 4 bases to trimming and J lost 0 bases; unmatched junction nucleotides: 7. Per the germline V gene, CDR1 is SGHRS and CDR2 is YFSETQ. The CDR3 is made up of 17 amino acids. The CDR3 spells CASSKGQTFSGANVLTF. The CDR3 DNA follows: TGCGCCAGCAGCAAGGGACAGACCTTCTCTGGGGCCAACGTCCTGACTTTC.

Here the CDR3 DNA reads TGCAGTGCTAGTTATGGGGCGAACACCGGGGAGCTGTTTTTT. It specifies CSASYGANTGELFF. The chain combines TRBV20-1 with TRBJ2-2; D call uncertain. This CDR3 is 14 amino acids long. Germline V gene sequence: CDR1 DFQATT, CDR2 SNEGSKA (reference sequence). The V end lost 3 bases, the J end lost 0 bases, and 8 bases lay between the germline ends.

This clonotype has ten or more counts. V gene TRBV27 combines with J gene TRBJ2-5; 11 bases are shared with TRBD2. This CDR3 has 15 amino acids. Germline CDR1 is MNHEY and CDR2 is SMNVEV (reference sequence). V was clipped by 8 bases and J by 2 bases; unmatched bases: 7. CDR3 nucleotide sequence: TGTGCCAGCTCGGCTAGCGGGAGGCGGCAAGAGACCCAGTACTTC. Its translation: CASSASGRRQETQYF.

V usage is TRBV10-3 and J usage is TRBJ2-1, with D possibly being TRBD1 or TRBD2 (5 bases each). Per the germline V gene, CDR1 is ENHRY and CDR2 is SYGVKD. Between the trimmed V and J ends, which lost 10 bases and 0 bases, there was a span of 10 bases. This CDR3 has 13 residues. The CDR3 spells CATRDGSYNEQFF. CDR3 in DNA: TGTGCCACCCGGGACGGCTCCTACAATGAGCAGTTCTTC.

The chain recombines TRBV5-1 with TRBJ2-1; TRBD1 aligns across 9 bases. The CDR3 has 16 amino acids. The germline V gene has CDR1 SGHRS and CDR2 YFSETQ. V shed 0 bases, J shed 7 bases, and the junction held 8 bases outside the gene matches. The CDR3 DNA reads as TGCGCCAGCAGCTTGGCTCCCGGGACAGGGTTGAATGAGCAGTTCTTC. Translating gives CASSLAPGTGLNEQFF.

Only a few counts were recorded for this clonotype. The CDR3 coding sequence is TGTGCCACAGAACGACTAGAGGCGGGCCGTGAGCAGTTCTTC. Translation: CATERLEAGREQFF. This chain links TRBV12-3 or TRBV12-4 with TRBJ2-1; a possible D gene is TRBD2 (6 bases). Trimming removed 10 bases from V and 9 bases from J, with 22 bases in between. The CDR3 spans 14 residues.

The V call is TRBV20-1, the J call TRBJ2-7, with D possibly being TRBD2 (6 bases). Germline assignment: CDR1 DFQATT and CDR2 SNEGSKA (reference sequence). The CDR3 is 11 amino acids. Trimming shortened V by 7 bases and J by 9 bases, and 16 bases separated the two germline ends. CDR3 bases: TGCAGTGGACTAGTGGCTGCTGGGCAGTACTTC. Its protein is CSGLVAAGQYF.

The chain joins TRBV12-3 or TRBV12-4 to TRBJ2-1; D gene ambiguous. This CDR3 has 13 residues. The V end was cut by 3 bases, the J end by 9 bases, with 12 bases between. CDR3 sequence: CASSLDPIGEQFF. The CDR3, as DNA: TGTGCCAGCAGTTTGGATCCCATTGGTGAGCAGTTCTTC.

Only a few counts were recorded for this clonotype. The CDR3 loop reads CASSFRAGFQPQHF. The CDR3 DNA sequence: TGTGCCAGCAGTTTTCGGGCAGGGTTTCAGCCCCAGCATTTT. The chain combines TRBV12-3 or TRBV12-4 with TRBJ1-5; tentative D call: TRBD1 (5 bases). V lost 3 bases to trimming and J lost 6 bases, with 12 bases between them. The CDR3 runs to 14 residues.